The source of this TCR beta chain is a study of tumor-infiltrating lymphocytes in primary liver carcinoma. Notes on the study in general: The top-250-clone fraction was significantly higher in tumors than in blood (p = 0.039).

In the case of this clonotype: The antigen is undetermined. One junction end disagrees with the germline gene, perhaps due to a read error.

Total RNA and DNA came together from roughly 20-30 mg of bulk tissue without cell sorting. The study sampled five separate regions from each tumor. A constant-region primer served to make TCR beta cDNA from roughly 460 ng total RNA. Construction of TCR beta libraries relied on three successive nested multiplex PCR rounds employing slightly modified ARM-PCR. TCRdb used MiXCR to reprocess the multiplex PCR reads, holding one entry per CDR3 protein. The sample records more than 50,000 distinct CDR3 sequences, about 73% being singletons. This clonotype originated in a man between 35 and 55 years old with primary liver carcinoma and hepatitis B virus infection. The sequencing sample was made of liver tumor tissue from sampling region 2. Documented subset: tumor region T2, inferior pole.

In nucleotides, the CDR3 is TGTGCCAACAGCCCTTTGAACACCGGGGACCTGTTTTTT. Translation gives CANSPLNTGDLFF. V is TRBV14 and J is TRBJ2-2; either TRBD1 or TRBD2 may fit D (5 bases each). Germline V lookup: CDR1 SGHDN, CDR2 FVKESK. This CDR3 is built from 13 residues.